This paragraph reports one T cell receptor beta chain. The antigen remains undetermined. Method: immunoSEQ multiplex PCR; TCRdb's copy keeps in-frame clones and lacks some. The sample lists over 45,000 clones; roughly 88% were seen once. The data derive from a study of T cell responses to AZD1222 COVID-19 vaccine. In the study overall: Pooled samples include second doses given at about 4 or 12 weeks.

General observations from the study: Spike-specific TCR breadth and depth grew following two AZD1222 doses. In a largely white British group with more females than males, clonal diversity was possibly underestimated.

The sample was peripheral blood, taken on day 0 of AZD1222 vaccination. The TCR originated in an adult in good health.

This CDR3 is CASSLDLTGGNPEKLFF. The CDR3 bases are TGTGCCAGCAGCTTGGACTTGACAGGGGGTAATCCTGAAAAACTGTTTTTT. The chain couples TRBV5-5 to TRBJ1-4; 9 bases match TRBD1. CDR3 length: 17 residues. V gave up 0 bases and J gave up 7 bases; unmatched junction bases: 10. Germline CDR1 is SGHKS and CDR2 is YYEKEE (reference sequence).